Below are 8 T cell receptor beta chains sequenced from a single sample in a study of T-cell reconstitution after alpha-beta-depleted transplantation in children. Unique molecular identifiers featured in how the TCRbeta library was prepared. In TCRdb, the PCR reads were re-called with MiXCR into one record per CDR3 protein. The profile shows about 980,000 distinct CDR3 sequences, about 29% of them singletons. Here the sequenced sample was PBMCs, mostly from graft donor cells, taken 360 days after TCRalphabeta/CD19-depleted stem cell transplant. These receptors all stem from a boy under two years old who had a stem cell transplant for SCID, so the T cells may come from the graft donor.

This clonotype was recorded a few times. The V call is TRBV20-1, the J call TRBJ1-6, with 8 nucleotides matching TRBD1. Germline V lookup: CDR1 DFQATT, CDR2 SNEGSKA (reference sequence). CDR3 length: 17 residues. The J segment lost 0 bases and the V segment lost 6 bases, leaving 10 bases of the junction unmatched. CDR3: CSATGGRGLSYNSPLHF. Here the CDR3 DNA reads TGCAGTGCAACAGGGGGAAGAGGGCTCTCCTATAATTCACCCCTCCACTTT.

The genes are TRBV20-1 and TRBJ1-1; D possibly corresponds to TRBD1 (5 bases). This CDR3 is 12 amino acids long. Germline values: CDR1 DFQATT, CDR2 SNEGSKA (reference sequence). The germline V and J ends were trimmed by 6 bases and 1 base, with 9 bases remaining between them. In DNA form, the CDR3 reads TGCAGTGCGGGGGTCCCGAACACTGAAGCTTTCTTT. Translated, it gives CSAGVPNTEAFF.

This clonotype was seen only a few times. This chain joins TRBV12-3 or TRBV12-4 and TRBJ2-2; 9 positions agree with TRBD1. V lost 4 bases to trimming and J lost 5 bases; unmatched junction nucleotides: 5. This CDR3 is built from 15 residues. This chain's CDR3 is CASSSRDRVTGELFF. The CDR3 DNA reads as TGTGCCAGCAGTTCCCGGGACAGGGTGACCGGGGAGCTGTTTTTT.

V usage is TRBV2 and J usage is TRBJ2-3; 9 bases map to TRBD1. Trimming at V came to 6 bases and at J to 5 bases, leaving 6 bases not matched to a gene. CDR3 length: 14 amino acids. CDR1 and CDR2 (germline): SNHLY, FYNNEI. DNA for the CDR3: TGTGCCAGCAGACCACAGGGGGCGGGAGATACGCAGTATTTT. Its protein is CASRPQGAGDTQYF.

Regarding this clonotype: The CDR3 carries no conserved terminal phenylalanine or tryptophan, so it likely arises from a read error. The DNA is left out, because the CDR3 cannot be placed on it with certainty; the CDR3 is given as TCRdb lists it. The V and J genes are TRBV3-1 and TRBJ2-5; the table's D call, TRBD1, has no DNA check behind it. The germline gives CDR1 LGHDT, CDR2 YNNKEL (reference sequence). The CDR3 sequence runs 14 residues, both termini included. The CDR3: CASSQDPRPGQPLI.

This clonotype has more than one count but fewer than ten. The chain links TRBV5-1 to TRBJ2-7; 7 nucleotides match TRBD2. Germline assignment: CDR1 SGHRS and CDR2 YFSETQ. CDR3 length: 15 residues. Germline trimming cut 4 bases from V and 2 bases from J; bases unmatched to any gene: 9. The DNA of the CDR3 is TGCGCCAGCAGCGTTGCTGGACTAGGGCCCTACGAGCAGTACTTC. Translated: CASSVAGLGPYEQYF.

The CDR3 region is CASSGTPLRSQPQHF. The DNA for the CDR3 is TGTGCCAGCAGTGGTACCCCTCTACGAAGTCAGCCCCAGCATTTT. The chain joins TRBV6-1 to TRBJ1-5; no reliable D call. The germline gives CDR1 MNHNS, CDR2 SASEGT. The CDR3 is made up of 15 amino acids. V gave up 4 bases and J gave up 6 bases, with 16 bases separating them.

The V gene is TRBV5-1, the J gene TRBJ2-5; 8 nucleotides line up with TRBD1. The CDR3 consists of 14 residues. The V and J ends lost 4 bases and 1 base, in that order; junction bases with no gene match: 3. Germline V gives CDR1 SGHRS, CDR2 YFSETQ. The CDR3 DNA is TGCGCCAGCAGCCGGGGACAGGCCCAAGAGACCCAGTACTTC. Protein: CASSRGQAQETQYF.